A single sample gave rise to the 23 T cell receptor beta chains below, sequenced in a study of identical twins (dated by TCRdb to about 2016). Receptors were amplified or captured by 5' RACE. The sample was run on an Illumina HiSeq 2000. The raw public reads went through TCRdb reprocessing: fastp at Q25, MiXCR clone calling, in-frame beta chains kept. Here each entry gathers all rows of one CDR3 protein and keeps the most common genes and DNA. Present in this sample are 600,000 to 850,000 distinct CDR3 sequences, approximately 18% of which were seen just once. In total, the top ten clones hold about an eighth of the sample. This sample was shared with a second study, whose subject was T cells expressing NK-cell markers.

Input material: PBMCs. These receptors were collected from a woman aged 18-30 years in good health.

The CDR3, as DNA: TGTGCCAGCAGTCCCTCTAGGGGGGGAAGGATTTACACCGGGGAGCTGTTTTTT. Its translation: CASSPSRGGRIYTGELFF. This chain uses TRBV12-3 or TRBV12-4 with TRBJ2-2; weak D call: TRBD2 (7 bases). The CDR3 contains 18 residues. Trimming shortened V by 5 bases and J by 3 bases, and 22 bases separated the two germline ends.

This clonotype was found a few times. This chain joins TRBV6-1 and TRBJ2-1, with 7 bases lining up with TRBD2. The ends lost 5 bases at V and 9 bases at J; junction bases unmatched: 7. CDR1 and CDR2 (germline): MNHNS, SASEGT. This CDR3 has 13 residues. CDR3 DNA: TGTGCCAGCAGTATGACTAGCTTCGGTGAGCAGTTCTTC. It yields the protein CASSMTSFGEQFF.

Only a few counts were recorded for this clonotype. This chain joins TRBV4-3 and TRBJ2-3; a possible D gene is TRBD2 (5 bases). CDR1 is LGHNA, CDR2 YSLEER, per germline. V gave up 1 base and J gave up 2 bases, with 16 bases separating them. The CDR3 has 17 amino acids. CDR3 bases: TGCGCCAGCAGCCAAGCCCCAACAGCGGCGGTCACAGATACGCAGTATTTT. It translates to CASSQAPTAAVTDTQYF.

This chain connects TRBV12-3 or TRBV12-4 to TRBJ1-5; possibly TRBD1 for D (5 bases). This CDR3 spans 13 amino acids. The germline V and J ends were trimmed by 6 bases and 4 bases, with 10 bases remaining between them. CDR3 region: CASRGTFNQPQHF. The CDR3, as DNA: TGTGCCAGCAGAGGGACCTTTAATCAGCCCCAGCATTTT.

This clonotype was observed a few times. V and J are TRBV20-1 and TRBJ2-3; 15 bases map to TRBD2. V was clipped by 7 bases and J by 4 bases; unmatched bases: 3. CDR1 and CDR2 from the germline V gene are DFQATT and SNEGSKA (reference sequence). The CDR3 is 14 residues long. CDR3 amino acids: CSVWTSGRADTQYF. The CDR3 DNA sequence: TGCAGTGTTTGGACTAGCGGGAGGGCAGATACGCAGTATTTT.

This clonotype was counted between two and nine times. This chain joins TRBV5-1 and TRBJ2-1; 8 bases are shared with TRBD2. J was trimmed by 8 bases and V by 2 bases; bases with no gene match: 6. The CDR3 has 14 residues. Per the germline V gene, CDR1 is SGHRS and CDR2 is YFSETQ. The CDR3 loop reads CASSLREGWDEQFF. Here the CDR3 DNA reads TGCGCCAGCAGCTTACGGGAGGGTTGGGATGAGCAGTTCTTC.

The rearrangement joins TRBV7-3 to TRBJ2-5, with TRBD1 matching 11 bases. Trimming took 5 bases from V and 2 from J; bases not matched to a gene: 7. Germline V gene data show CDR1 as SGHTA and CDR2 as FQGTGA. The CDR3 is 16 residues long. The CDR3 coding sequence is TGTGCCAGCAGCGTCACCGGGACAGGGGGGCAAGAGACCCAGTACTTC. Translated, it gives CASSVTGTGGQETQYF.

The J gene is TRBJ2-7, the V gene TRBV12-3 or TRBV12-4; 9 nucleotides line up with TRBD1. The CDR3 is 15 residues long. Unmatched junction bases numbered 10, after V lost 5 bases and J lost 5 bases. DNA for the CDR3: TGTGCCAGCAGTCCCCCCGGGACAGGGCACGACGAGCAGTACTTC. Translation gives CASSPPGTGHDEQYF.

The chain joins TRBV20-1 to TRBJ2-1, with D possibly being TRBD2 (6 bases). In germline, CDR1 is DFQATT, CDR2 SNEGSKA (reference sequence). CDR3 length: 15 residues. Trimming took 0 bases from V and 3 from J, leaving 12 bases between them. The CDR3 sequence is CSARDQGGVYNEQFF. CDR3 nucleotide sequence: TGCAGTGCTAGAGATCAGGGAGGCGTCTACAATGAGCAGTTCTTC.

This clonotype was counted a few times. This CDR3 reads CSAPDGKTGHYGYTF. The CDR3 nucleotides are TGCAGTGCTCCCGACGGGAAAACGGGTCACTATGGCTACACCTTC. The rearrangement joins TRBV20-1 to TRBJ1-2; D call uncertain. The CDR3 sequence is 15 residues long. The germline V and J ends were trimmed by 5 bases and 3 bases, with 19 bases remaining between them. The germline CDR1 and CDR2 sequences are DFQATT and SNEGSKA (reference sequence).

This clonotype was seen at least ten times. The chain carries TRBV5-1 and TRBJ2-1, with TRBD2 identical over 13 bases. The J segment lost 7 bases and the V segment lost 0 bases, leaving 10 bases of the junction unmatched. The CDR3 contains 18 residues. Germline lookup yields CDR1 SGHRS and CDR2 YFSETQ. Written as DNA, the CDR3 is TGCGCCAGCAGCTTGGCCCATACGCAGGGACTAGCGGGAAATGAGCAGTTCTTC. Translation: CASSLAHTQGLAGNEQFF.

The chain couples TRBV5-5 to TRBJ2-1, with 7 nucleotides matching TRBD2. The CDR3 has 17 residues. J gave up 0 bases and V 2 bases, and 8 bases lay outside the gene matches. Germline CDR1 is SGHKS and CDR2 is YYEKEE (reference sequence). The DNA for the CDR3 is TGTGCCAGCAGCTTACACGGGAGGCCCAGCTCCTACAATGAGCAGTTCTTC. Translating it yields CASSLHGRPSSYNEQFF.

This clonotype was picked up a small number of times. The gene calls are TRBV20-1 and TRBJ2-7; 7 positions agree with TRBD2. The CDR3 consists of 15 residues. Germline trimming cut 6 bases from V and 0 bases from J; bases unmatched to any gene: 11. CDR1 and CDR2 (germline): DFQATT, SNEGSKA (reference sequence). The CDR3: CSANPSSGASYEQYF. CDR3 DNA: TGCAGTGCGAACCCCTCTAGCGGCGCCTCCTACGAGCAGTACTTC.

This chain links TRBV27 with TRBJ2-1; 7 bases align to TRBD1. Germline V gene data show CDR1 as MNHEY and CDR2 as SMNVEV (reference sequence). The CDR3 is made up of 14 amino acids. After removal of 0 bases from V and 9 bases from J, the junction contained 5 bases not matched to a gene. DNA for the CDR3: TGTGCCAGCAGTTTATCGTCCAGGGGGAGTGAGCAGTTCTTC. This sequence encodes CASSLSSRGSEQFF.

This clonotype was seen more than once but under ten times. The chain carries TRBV18 and TRBJ2-7, with TRBD1 matching over 7 bases. Looked up from germline, CDR1 is KGHSH and CDR2 is LQKENI. The ends lost 2 bases at V and 0 bases at J; junction bases unmatched: 7. The CDR3 contains 16 residues. The CDR3: CASSPSQGEGSYEQYF. DNA for the CDR3: TGTGCCAGCTCACCATCCCAGGGGGAAGGCTCCTACGAGCAGTACTTC. Full variable domain (rest looked up from reference TRBV18 and TRBJ2-7): NAGVMQNPRHLVRRRGQEARLRCSPMKGHSHVYWYRQLPEEGLKFMVYLQKENIIDESGMPKERFSAEFPKEGPSILRIQQVVRGDSAAYFCASSPSQGEGSYEQYFGPGTRLTVT.

The V and J genes are TRBV20-1 and TRBJ2-7; D remains ambiguous. This CDR3 region has 12 residues. Trimming pared 0 bases from V and 6 bases from J, leaving 9 bases between. CDR1 is DFQATT and CDR2 is SNEGSKA in the germline V gene (reference sequence). The CDR3, as DNA: TGCAGTGCTAGAGATAGAGGTCCCGAGCAGTACTTC. This codes for CSARDRGPEQYF.

The gene calls are TRBV12-3 or TRBV12-4 and TRBJ2-3; TRBD1 is a possible D gene (6 bases). The CDR3 covers 16 residues. V was clipped by 7 bases and J by 0 bases, with 17 bases between them. The CDR3 bases are TGTGCCAGCACCTCTGATGGGGGCGGAAGCACAGATACGCAGTATTTT. This sequence encodes CASTSDGGGSTDTQYF.

The chain is built from TRBV29-1 and TRBJ2-3, with 8 bases identical to TRBD2. The germline V gene encodes CDR1 SQVTM and CDR2 ANQGSEA. The V segment lost 3 bases and the J segment 1 base; nucleotides outside the gene matches: 3. The CDR3 totals 14 residues. The CDR3 DNA reads as TGCAGCGTTGAGGGTAGCGGGGGCACAGATACGCAGTATTTT. It codes for CSVEGSGGTDTQYF.

The CDR3 region is CSAANRVYDGYTF. The CDR3 DNA is TGCAGTGCTGCCAACAGGGTTTATGATGGCTACACCTTC. The rearrangement uses TRBV20-1 and TRBJ1-2, with a tentative D call TRBD1 (6 bases). V shed 5 bases and J shed 6 bases, with 16 bases lying between them. The CDR3 is made up of 13 amino acids. The germline gives CDR1 DFQATT, CDR2 SNEGSKA (reference sequence).

In its sample, this clonotype was seen many times. The chain carries TRBV12-3 or TRBV12-4 and TRBJ2-7; no definite D call. The length of the CDR3 is 12 residues. V lost 1 base and J 6 bases, leaving 7 bases between the germline ends. CDR3 DNA sequence: TGTGCCAGCAGTTTAGTTCTCCCCGAGCAGTACTTC. Protein: CASSLVLPEQYF.

This rearrangement joins TRBV6-1 to TRBJ2-1; 10 bases match TRBD1. The J segment lost 9 bases and the V segment lost 6 bases, leaving 5 bases of the junction unmatched. This CDR3 spans 13 amino acids. The germline gives CDR1 MNHNS, CDR2 SASEGT. CDR3 bases: TGTGCCAGCAGAGGGACAGGGGATAGTGAGCAGTTCTTC. The encoded protein is CASRGTGDSEQFF.

Concerning this clonotype: A read error may be the cause here, since a much bigger clone is one base away. This sequence joins TRBV20-1 and TRBJ2-4; perhaps TRBD2 as D (5 bases). Germline lookup yields CDR1 DFQATT and CDR2 SNEGSKA (reference sequence). The CDR3 has 14 residues. CDR3 nucleotides: TGCAGTGCCGAGGGTCTTGGAAAGGAAAACATTAAGTACTTC. Translated: CSAEGLGKENIKYF.

In its sample, this clonotype was seen many times. V and J are TRBV7-2 and TRBJ1-6, with unresolved D. CDR1 and CDR2 from the germline V gene are SGHTA and FQGNSA. The V and J ends lost 4 bases and 10 bases respectively, with 11 bases between them. There are 13 residues in the CDR3. In DNA, the CDR3 is TGTGCCAGCAGCTCCGCAGGACGGTCACCCCTCCACTTT. This codes for CASSSAGRSPLHF.